This TCR beta chain was retrieved from a study of early T cells in non-severe SARS-CoV-2 infection. Researchers tagged individual cDNA molecules with unique molecular identifiers. Using its own MiXCR run on the 5' RACE reads, TCRdb lists one record per CDR3 protein. The data show roughly 53,000 distinct CDR3 sequences, about a tenth seen once. In this sample, this clonotype turned up many times. Germline CDR1 reads MGHRA; CDR2 reads YSYEKL. The CDR3 length is 15 residues. V lost 2 bases, J lost 4 bases, and 3 bases stayed unmatched. This TCR derives from an adult who was a healthcare worker with PCR-confirmed SARS-CoV-2 infection or an uninfected control (not recorded which). The sample comprised whole blood. The gene calls are TRBV4-1 and TRBJ2-7, with TRBD1 matching over 12 bases. CDR3 in DNA: TGCGCCAGCAGCCAACTGGGACAGGGGGCGTACGAGCAGTACTTC. It translates to CASSQLGQGAYEQYF.